This T cell receptor beta chain emerged from a study of blood T cells in healthy people across ages. The study's findings and limits: Nothing was known about donor CMV status, and this possibly confounded expanded clonotype changes. Relative to aged donors, long-lived donors carried more naive CD4+ cells and displayed higher diversity.

Together with a sample-barcoded 5' primer, a J-beta primer mix was included in a second PCR lasting roughly 6 to 12 cycles. Each cDNA molecule, via a template-switch adaptor with 12 random nucleotides, was tagged. Samples each returned at least 3 million CDR3-containing paired-end reads. TCRdb independently ran MiXCR on the 5' RACE reads; one entry per CDR3 protein. The sample lists roughly 2 million distinct CDR3 sequences, 40% to 55% occurring once. This clonotype appeared a few times. Its antigen is undetermined. The CDR3 loop spans 14 amino acids. The genes are TRBV12-3 or TRBV12-4 and TRBJ2-7; D is unresolved. The end of the DNA is better explained by TRBJ2-5, so the J call may be wrong. The TCR originated in a woman aged 40 to 50 in good health. The sample taken for sequencing was blood. This chain's CDR3 is CASSLMGSKGTQYF. The CDR3 region has the DNA TGTGCCAGCAGTTTAATGGGCTCCAAAGGGACCCAGTACTTC.